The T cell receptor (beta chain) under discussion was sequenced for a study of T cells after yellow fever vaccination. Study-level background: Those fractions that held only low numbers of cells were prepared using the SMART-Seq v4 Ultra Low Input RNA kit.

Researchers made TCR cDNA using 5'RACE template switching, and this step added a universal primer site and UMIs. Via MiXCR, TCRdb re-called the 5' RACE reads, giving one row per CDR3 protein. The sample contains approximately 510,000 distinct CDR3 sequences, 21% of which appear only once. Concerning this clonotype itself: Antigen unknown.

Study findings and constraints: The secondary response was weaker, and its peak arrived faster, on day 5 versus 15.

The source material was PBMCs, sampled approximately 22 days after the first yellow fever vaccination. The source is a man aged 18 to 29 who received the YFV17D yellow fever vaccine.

CDR3 sequence (DNA): TGCAGTGCTCGACCGGGACAGGCCTCTAATCAGCCCCAGCATTTT. Encoded protein: CSARPGQASNQPQHF. V and J are TRBV20-1 and TRBJ1-5; 8 bases match TRBD1. Germline V gene lookup returns CDR1 DFQATT and CDR2 SNEGSKA (reference sequence). After removal of 5 bases from V and 4 bases from J, the junction contained 10 bases not matched to a gene. The CDR3 contains 15 residues.